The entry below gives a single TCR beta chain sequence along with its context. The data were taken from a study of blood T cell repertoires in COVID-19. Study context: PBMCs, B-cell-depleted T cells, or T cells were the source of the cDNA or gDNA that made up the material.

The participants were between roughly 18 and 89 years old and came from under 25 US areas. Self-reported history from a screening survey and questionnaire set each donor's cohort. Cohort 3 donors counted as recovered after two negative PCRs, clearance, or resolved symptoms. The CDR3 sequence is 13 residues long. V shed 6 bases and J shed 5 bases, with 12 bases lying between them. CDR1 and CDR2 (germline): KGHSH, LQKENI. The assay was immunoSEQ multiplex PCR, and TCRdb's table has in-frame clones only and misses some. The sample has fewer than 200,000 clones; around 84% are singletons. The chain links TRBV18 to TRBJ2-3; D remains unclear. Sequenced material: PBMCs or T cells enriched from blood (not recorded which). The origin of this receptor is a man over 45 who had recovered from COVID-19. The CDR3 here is CASSPTLLDTQYF. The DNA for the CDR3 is TGTGCCAGCTCCCCCACCCTATTAGATACGCAGTATTTT.